This T cell receptor (beta chain) was retrieved from a study of CD8 T cells in ankylosing spondylitis. General observations from the study: Roughly eight highly homologous variants made up a TCR beta motif that seemed to typify ankylosing spondylitis blood.

Molecular-barcoded quantitative 5'-RACE produced these TCR beta libraries. TCRdb reprocessed the 5' RACE reads via MiXCR and lists one record per CDR3 protein. The table includes almost 400,000 distinct CDR3 sequences, around 20% detected once. With V trimmed by 6 bases and J by 8 bases, 9 bases remained unmatched. The germline V gene encodes CDR1 KGHSH and CDR2 LQKENI. CDR3 length: 15 residues. This clonotype was seen a few times. Its specificity is unknown. The chain employs TRBV18 and TRBJ2-1, with 11 bases matching TRBD1. What was sequenced was blood, either unsorted or a sorted T cell fraction (not recorded which). The TCR originated in a male donor with ankylosing spondylitis. DNA for the CDR3: TGTGCCAGCTCGCGGGGGACAGGGGGAAACTATGAGCAGTTCTTC. Translated, it gives CASSRGTGGNYEQFF.